This T cell receptor (beta chain) was obtained from a study of vaccination effects on CD4 cells after COVID-19. About the research overall: Each person got two doses of an mRNA SARS-CoV-2 vaccine, BNT162b2 or mRNA-1273.

Viral peptide pools were used in the ViraFEST assay to expand antigen-specific CD4+ T cells, and sequencing came afterward. The culture ran for roughly 10 days before CD4+ T cells were isolated. Having tested negative for nucleocapsid antibodies, the vaccine recipients showed no prior SARS-CoV-2 infection. Remarks on this clone: The antigen remains unidentified.

Whole-study results and caveats: Common cold coronavirus cross-reactivity was shown by only 1 of 255 vaccine-induced clones in healthy vaccinees. Among infection- and vaccine-induced clones, marked clonal contraction occurred late after vaccination.

Sequencing used immunoSEQ multiplex PCR; TCRdb keeps in-frame clones, though not all of them. The sample records approximately 28,000 clones, roughly 70% being singletons. CDR1 and CDR2 (germline): MNHNS, SASEGT. The CDR3 has 15 residues. V was cut by 2 bases and J by 8 bases, with 13 bases left in between. The chain carries TRBV6-1 and TRBJ1-6; D might be TRBD1 (6 bases). The sequences come from CD4+ T cells from PBMCs cultured with HCoV-NL63 spike peptides, collected before COVID-19 vaccination. This sequence originates from a human donor who received a COVID-19 vaccine. The chain's CDR3 is CASSELGGSDSPLHF. Here the CDR3 DNA reads TGTGCCAGCAGTGAATTAGGGGGGTCGGATTCACCCCTCCACTTT.